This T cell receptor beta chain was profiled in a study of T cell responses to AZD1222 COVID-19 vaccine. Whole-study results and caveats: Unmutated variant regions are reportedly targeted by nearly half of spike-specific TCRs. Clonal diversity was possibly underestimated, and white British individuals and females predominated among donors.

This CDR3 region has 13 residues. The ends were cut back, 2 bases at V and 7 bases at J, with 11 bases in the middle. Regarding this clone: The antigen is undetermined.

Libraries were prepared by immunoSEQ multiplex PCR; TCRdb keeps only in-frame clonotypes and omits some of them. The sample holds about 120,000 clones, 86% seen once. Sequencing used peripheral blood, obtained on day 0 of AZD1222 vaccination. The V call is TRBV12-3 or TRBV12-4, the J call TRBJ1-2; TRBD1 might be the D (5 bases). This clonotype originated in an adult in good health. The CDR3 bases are TGTGCCAGCAGTTTATCCGGCGGGACTGGCTACACCTTC. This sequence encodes CASSLSGGTGYTF.